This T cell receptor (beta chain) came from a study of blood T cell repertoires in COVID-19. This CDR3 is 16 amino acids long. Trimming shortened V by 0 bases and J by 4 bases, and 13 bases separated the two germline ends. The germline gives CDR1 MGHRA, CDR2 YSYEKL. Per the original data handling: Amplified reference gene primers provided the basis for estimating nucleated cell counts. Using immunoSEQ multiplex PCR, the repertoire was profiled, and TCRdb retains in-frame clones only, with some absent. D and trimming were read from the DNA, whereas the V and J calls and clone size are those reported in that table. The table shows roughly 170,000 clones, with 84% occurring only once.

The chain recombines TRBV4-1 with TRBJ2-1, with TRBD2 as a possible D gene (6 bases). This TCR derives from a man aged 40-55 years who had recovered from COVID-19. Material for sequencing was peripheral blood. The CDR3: CASSQEVGGLYNEQFF. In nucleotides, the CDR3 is TGCGCCAGCAGCCAAGAAGTCGGAGGGCTTTACAATGAGCAGTTCTTC.